The text below deals with one T cell receptor beta chain. This sample was included in a study of blood T cell repertoires in COVID-19. Study-level information: The United States, Italy and Spain were the sources of the acute and convalescent COVID-19 samples. In each case, the material was cDNA or gDNA derived from T cells, B-cell-depleted T cells, or PBMCs.

Data came from immunoSEQ multiplex PCR; TCRdb stores just in-frame clones and leaves some out. The sample carries roughly 380,000 clones, around 84% recorded once. The CDR3 runs to 13 residues. Germline V gene lookup returns CDR1 MNHEY and CDR2 SMNVEV (reference sequence). Trimming pared 6 bases from V and 8 bases from J, leaving 11 bases between. The sample consisted of peripheral blood. The chain carries TRBV27 and TRBJ1-6, with D tentatively TRBD1 (6 bases). This TCR was sampled from a woman aged 18-29 years with acute or convalescent COVID-19. The DNA for the CDR3 is TGTGCCAGCAGCCAGACAGGCGATTCACCCCTCCACTTT. Its translation is CASSQTGDSPLHF.